The text below deals with one T cell receptor (beta chain). The antigen remains unidentified. This sample is part of a study of CD8 T cells in Susac syndrome. Study context: The Susac syndrome patients that were sequenced included about six with active disease and roughly 8 in remission. The study's findings and limits: Expansion of Susac CD8+ clones peaked in TEMRA cells and in active patients.

RNA in amounts of roughly 0.45 to 1 ug was reverse transcribed with random hexamers. The amplification used immunoSEQ multiplex PCR on TCR beta CDR3; it spanned 54 Vbeta and 13 Jbeta. TCRdb reprocessed the immunoSEQ multiplex PCR reads via MiXCR and lists one record per CDR3 protein. The data show 92,000 or so distinct CDR3 sequences, about 96% seen once. This CDR3 has 12 residues. CDR1 ENHRY and CDR2 SYGVKD come from the germline V gene. J gave up 13 bases and V 5 bases, and 9 bases lay outside the gene matches. The rearrangement uses TRBV10-3 and TRBJ1-2; TRBD1 matches 8 bases. The sequenced sample was CD8+ T cells from PBMCs. This sequence originates from a human donor with Susac syndrome. CDR3: CAISPGQALPTF. The DNA for the CDR3 is TGTGCCATCAGTCCGGGACAGGCCCTCCCCACCTTC.